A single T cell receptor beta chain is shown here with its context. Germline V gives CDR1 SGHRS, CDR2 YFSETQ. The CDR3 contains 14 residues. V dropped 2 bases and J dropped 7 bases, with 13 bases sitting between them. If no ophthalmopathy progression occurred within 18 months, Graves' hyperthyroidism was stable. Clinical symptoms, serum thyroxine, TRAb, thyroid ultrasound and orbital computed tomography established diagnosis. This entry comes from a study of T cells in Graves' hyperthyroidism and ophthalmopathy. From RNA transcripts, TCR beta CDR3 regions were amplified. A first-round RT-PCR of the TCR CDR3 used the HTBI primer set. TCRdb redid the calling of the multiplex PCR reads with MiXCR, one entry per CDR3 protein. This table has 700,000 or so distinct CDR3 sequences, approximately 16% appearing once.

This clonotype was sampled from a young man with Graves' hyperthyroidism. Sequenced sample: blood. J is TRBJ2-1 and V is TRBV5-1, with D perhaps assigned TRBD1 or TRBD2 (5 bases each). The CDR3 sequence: CASSFGTRGNEQFF. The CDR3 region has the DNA TGCGCCAGCAGCTTTGGGACCCGTGGGAATGAGCAGTTCTTC.